This T cell receptor (beta chain) was captured in a study of CD8+CD57+ T cells in acquired aplastic anemia. The wider study: The average for DNA from sorted CD4+ and CD8+ cells was around 3.5 ug. CD4+ reads averaged roughly 9.8 million in healthy donors.

Study results and limitations: CD8+ Simpson's diversity in patients was not significantly different from that in controls. Sharing between patients and controls was observed for some 27 CD8+ CDR3 sequences.

Genomic DNA, the template, was used for profiling of the TCR beta VDJ and CDR3. TCRdb independently ran MiXCR on the reads; one entry per CDR3 protein. The sample includes about 81,000 distinct CDR3 sequences, around 42% of them seen just once. The V gene's germline CDR1 is MNHEY and CDR2 SMNVEV (reference sequence). This CDR3 comprises 14 residues. V was pared by 4 bases and J by 7 bases, with 6 bases of the junction left unmatched. Details on this clonotype: What it binds is not known.

Input material: sorted CD4+, CD8+, or CD8+CD57+ T cells (not recorded which) from PBMCs. This clonotype originated in a human donor in good health, serving as a control. The chain combines TRBV27 with TRBJ2-1, with TRBD1 matching over 8 bases. CDR3 coding DNA: TGTGCCAGCAGTTCCCCGGACAGGGAGAATGAGCAGTTCTTC. It encodes CASSSPDRENEQFF.